Below, one TCR beta chain is given with its context. Time point in this sample: patch test 1, 2 weeks after DPC sensitization. The treatment was: therapeutic diphenylcyclopropenone sensitization with weekly scalp DPC. This entry is derived from a study of human T cells and chemical hapten exposure. In germline, CDR1 is SGHDN, CDR2 FVKESK. V lost 4 bases, J lost 0 bases, and 7 bases stayed unmatched. The CDR3 spans 16 residues. TCRdb redid the calling of the RACE reads with MiXCR, one entry per CDR3 protein. The sample shows around 300,000 distinct CDR3 sequences, around 6.9% of them seen only once. The chain uses TRBV14 and TRBJ1-1, with 8 bases identical to TRBD1. The input for sequencing was whole blood, taken in connection with sensitization to the hapten diphenylcyclopropenone (DPC). The source is a young woman with alopecia areata. Some clones in this sample may be carry-over from other donors' samples. CDR3 residues: CASSPLTGALNTEAFF. CDR3 nucleotides: TGTGCCAGCAGCCCCTTGACAGGGGCGTTGAACACTGAAGCTTTCTTT.